One sample yielded the 10 T cell receptor beta chains listed below, sequenced in a study of regulatory T cells in long-lasting Graves disease. Through Arm-PCR of CDR3 regions and iRepertoire HTBI primers, TCR beta libraries were built. TCRdb passed the multiplex PCR reads through MiXCR, listing each CDR3 protein once. In the table there are roughly 500,000 distinct CDR3 sequences, about 15% of which are singletons. Described time point: newly diagnosed GD, antithyroid drugs for less than 3 months. PBMCs were the source of the RNA used for TCR sequencing. The same data also contributed to another study, on T cells in Graves' hyperthyroidism and ophthalmopathy.

The sample was peripheral blood mononuclear cells (PBMCs), taken at new diagnosis, from a patient treated with antithyroid drugs. Receptors were obtained from a woman aged 45-65 years with Graves disease.

V and J are TRBV28 and TRBJ1-6; D is unresolved. This CDR3 is built from 12 residues. The germline gives CDR1 MDHEN, CDR2 SYDVKM. V lost 6 bases, J lost 5 bases, and 5 bases lay in between. This CDR3 reads CASSFNNSPLHF. The CDR3 DNA is TGTGCCAGCAGCTTTAATAATTCACCCCTCCACTTT.

This clonotype was observed many times. This chain joins TRBV6-2 or TRBV6-3 and TRBJ2-5; 11 bases align to TRBD2. Germline CDR1 and CDR2: MNHEY and SVGEGT. The CDR3 runs to 15 residues. V lost 4 bases and J lost 4; bases outside the gene matches: 5. The CDR3 nucleotides are TGTGCCAGCAGTTCACTAGCGGGAGAGGCAGAGACCCAGTACTTC. The encoded protein is CASSSLAGEAETQYF.

This clonotype has ten or more counts. One end of the junction varies from germline; a read error may be responsible. The chain is built from TRBV3-1 and TRBJ1-1, with TRBD1 as a possible D gene (6 bases). This CDR3 region has 14 residues. Germline CDR1 LGHDT, CDR2 YNNKEL (reference sequence). CDR3 DNA: TGCGCCAGCAGCCCCGGGACAACGAACACTGAAGCTTTCTTT. Its protein product is CASSPGTTNTEAFF.

In this sample, this clonotype turned up a few times. V usage is TRBV24-1 and J usage is TRBJ2-1; possibly TRBD2 for D (6 bases). Germline V gene data show CDR1 as KGHDR and CDR2 as SFDVKD. The CDR3 sequence is 12 residues long. Trimming stripped 8 bases from V and 8 bases from J, with 12 bases between. The CDR3 here is CATNGGFDEQFF. In DNA form, the CDR3 reads TGTGCCACCAACGGGGGATTCGATGAGCAGTTCTTC.

The sample holds many counts of this clonotype. V is TRBV28 and J is TRBJ2-2; 10 bases align to TRBD1. V dropped 4 bases and J dropped 6; count of bases not matched to a gene: 8. This CDR3 comprises 16 residues. The germline V gene encodes CDR1 MDHEN and CDR2 SYDVKM. The CDR3 here is CASSSPGTGVAGELFF. CDR3 nucleotide sequence: TGTGCCAGCAGTTCCCCCGGGACAGGGGTGGCCGGGGAGCTGTTTTTT.

The CDR3 protein is CASSWRPNGLAGTSNTGELFF. The CDR3 DNA follows: TGTGCCAGCAGCTGGCGACCAAACGGACTAGCGGGAACCTCGAACACCGGGGAGCTGTTTTTT. V and J are TRBV5-5 and TRBJ2-2, with 12 bases fitting TRBD2. This CDR3 spans 21 amino acids. CDR1 is SGHKS and CDR2 is YYEKEE in the germline V gene (reference sequence). After removal of 3 bases from V and 0 bases from J, the junction contained 15 bases not matched to a gene.

This clonotype was found many times. This sequence joins TRBV9 and TRBJ1-4, with D tentatively TRBD1 (6 bases). CDR3 length equals 14 residues. Per germline, CDR1 SGDLS and CDR2 YYNGEE. Between the trimmed V and J ends, which lost 0 bases and 5 bases, there was a span of 8 bases. CDR3: CASSVEGGNEKLFF. The CDR3, as DNA: TGTGCCAGCAGCGTAGAGGGGGGAAATGAAAAACTGTTTTTT.

This clonotype was detected a few times. This sequence joins TRBV5-1 and TRBJ2-3; 10 nucleotides line up with TRBD1. The J segment lost 5 bases and the V segment lost 0 bases, leaving 3 bases of the junction unmatched. This CDR3 has 15 residues. Germline CDR1 is SGHRS and CDR2 is YFSETQ. CDR3 region: CASSLGQGAGDTQYF. CDR3 sequence (DNA): TGCGCCAGCAGCTTGGGACAGGGGGCCGGAGATACGCAGTATTTT.

This clonotype was recorded a few times. The junction does not match germline at one end; this may be a read error. The chain combines TRBV5-1 with TRBJ2-1, with D tentatively TRBD2 (5 bases). The CDR3 is made up of 16 amino acids. CDR1 and CDR2 from the germline V gene are SGHRS and YFSETQ. The CDR3 loop reads CASSLGAESSYNEQFF. As DNA, the CDR3 is TGTGCCAGCAGCTTGGGAGCGGAGAGCTCCTACAATGAGCAGTTCTTC.

This clonotype has a count of ten or more. The V and J genes are TRBV11-2 and TRBJ2-1; 11 bases fit TRBD2. Germline trimming cut 5 bases from V and 9 bases from J; bases unmatched to any gene: 9. Germline CDR1 SGHAT, CDR2 FQNNGV. The CDR3 has 15 residues. CDR3 sequence: CASSNIAGGPGEQFF. The CDR3 DNA reads as TGTGCCAGCAGCAATATAGCGGGAGGGCCTGGTGAGCAGTTCTTC.